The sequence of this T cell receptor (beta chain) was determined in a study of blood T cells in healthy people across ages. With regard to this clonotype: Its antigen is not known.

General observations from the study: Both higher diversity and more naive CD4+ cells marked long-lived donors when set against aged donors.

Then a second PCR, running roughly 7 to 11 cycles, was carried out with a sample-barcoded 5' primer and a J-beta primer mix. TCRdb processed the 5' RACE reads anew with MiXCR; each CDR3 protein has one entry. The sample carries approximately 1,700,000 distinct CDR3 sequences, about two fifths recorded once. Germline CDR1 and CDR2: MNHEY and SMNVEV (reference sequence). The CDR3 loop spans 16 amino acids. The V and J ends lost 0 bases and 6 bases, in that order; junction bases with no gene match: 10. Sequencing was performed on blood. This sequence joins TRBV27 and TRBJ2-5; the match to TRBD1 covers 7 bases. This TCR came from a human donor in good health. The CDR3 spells CASSLSAGTDSKTQYF. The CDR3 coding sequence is TGTGCCAGCAGTTTATCAGCCGGGACAGATAGTAAGACCCAGTACTTC.